This TCR beta chain was sequenced in a study of regulatory T cells in long-lasting Graves disease. This clonotype came up many times. As yet, its antigen is unknown. The CDR3 sequence is 13 residues long. Trimming removed 3 bases at V and 5 bases at J, with 7 bases between. Noted time point: newly diagnosed GD, antithyroid drugs for less than 3 months. Isolated PBMC RNA provided the starting material for the TCR library. Study findings and constraints: Persistent Graves' patients showed less TCR diversity than newly diagnosed ones.

Both iRepertoire HTBI primers and Arm-PCR of CDR3 regions were used to build the TCR beta libraries. MiXCR was run by TCRdb on the multiplex PCR reads, yielding one entry per CDR3 protein. The data show some 500,000 distinct CDR3 sequences, approximately 13% seen once. The same sample was also studied in work on T cells in Graves' hyperthyroidism and ophthalmopathy. According to that study: HTBI primers were employed in a first-round RT-PCR of the TCR CDR3.

Sequenced here: peripheral blood mononuclear cells (PBMCs), sampled at new diagnosis, from a patient treated with antithyroid drugs. The clonotype comes from a man aged 25-45 years with Graves disease. The V call is TRBV12-3 or TRBV12-4, the J call TRBJ2-2; D ambiguous. The CDR3 bases are TGTGCCAGCAGTTTCCACGGTACCGGGGAGCTGTTTTTT. It yields the protein CASSFHGTGELFF.